This is a list of T cell receptor beta chains from one sample in a study of control samples from healthy donors and cancer patients. Generated by immunoSEQ multiplex PCR, the TCRdb table keeps only in-frame clones and is missing some. Among 150,000 or so clones, around 94% were seen once, and the ten largest hold approximately 15%. The sequenced sample was PBMCs. These receptors all stem from a man aged 60 to 69 with colorectal cancer. The CDR3 runs from the conserved cysteine through the conserved F or W. The D gene is left open where the match is weak. For some rows the clone size is stated as once, few or many, or as a class when expanded; others skip it.

d_call	j_call	cdr3_length	v_call	clone_size	cdr3_aa	cdr3_nt
TRBD2	TRBJ2-2	16	TRBV9	-	CASSARGLASTGELFF	TGTGCCAGCAGCGCCCGCGGACTAGCGAGCACCGGGGAGCTGTTTTTT
-	TRBJ1-3	16	TRBV7-6	few	CASSLGPRGPGNTIYF	TGTGCCAGCAGCTTAGGCCCAAGGGGCCCTGGAAACACCATATATTTT
-	TRBJ1-2	17	TRBV5-1	-	CASSLEGRPRTSFGYTF	TGCGCCAGCAGCTTGGAAGGTCGCCCACGAACCTCTTTTGGCTACACCTTC
-	TRBJ1-2	14	TRBV4-3	-	CASSQARANYGYTF	TGCGCCAGCAGCCAGGCCCGGGCTAACTATGGCTACACCTTC
-	TRBJ1-1	13	TRBV5-4	once	CASSLKGGAEAFF	TGTGCCAGCAGCTTGAAGGGGGGCGCTGAAGCTTTCTTT
-	TRBJ2-3	17	TRBV3-1/TRBV3-2	-	CASSHRLQGEGADTQYF	TGTGCCAGCAGCCACAGATTACAGGGAGAGGGGGCAGATACGCAGTATTTT
-	TRBJ2-5	14	TRBV12-5	-	CASGLVGGEETQYF	TGTGCTAGTGGTTTGGTAGGAGGGGAAGAGACCCAGTACTTC
-	TRBJ1-3	15	TRBV6-5	-	CASSLTVSSGNTIYF	TGTGCCAGCAGTTTGACAGTGAGCTCTGGAAACACCATATATTTT
-	TRBJ2-3	16	TRBV5-1	-	CASSLGGTDFTDTQYF	TGCGCCAGCAGCTTGGGGGGGACGGACTTCACAGATACGCAGTATTTT
TRBD2	TRBJ2-2	15	TRBV6-4	-	CASRGTSSSTGELFF	TGTGCCAGCAGAGGGACTAGCAGCAGCACCGGGGAGCTGTTTTTT
-	TRBJ1-2	14	TRBV6-4	once	CASSDSNRSYGYTF	TGTGCCAGCAGTGACTCAAACAGATCCTATGGCTACACCTTC
-	TRBJ2-3	13	TRBV6-5	-	CASSYTTADTQYF	TGTGCCAGCAGTTATACGACGGCAGATACGCAGTATTTT
-	TRBJ2-5	13	TRBV19	-	CASSLGGAETQYF	TGTGCCAGTAGTCTAGGGGGGGCTGAGACCCAGTACTTC
-	TRBJ2-5	16	TRBV5-6	-	CASSLANPGARETQYF	TGTGCCAGCAGCTTGGCCAATCCGGGGGCTCGGGAGACCCAGTACTTC
-	TRBJ1-3	13	TRBV20-1	-	CSASRSSGNTIYF	TGCAGTGCTAGTAGGAGCTCTGGAAACACCATATATTTT